This TCR beta chain is from a study of low-dose radiotherapy and immunotherapy resistance in tumors. On the study more broadly: Members of Cohort 2 were treated with 1 Gy per fraction every two weeks; their total was 13 Gy over 26 weeks. Cyclophosphamide infusions of 200 mg/m2 came every two weeks, one day before radiation-immunotherapy.

This clonotype was seen at least ten times. First-strand cDNA relied on TRAV- and TRBV-specific primers spanning alpha and beta chains. Both a constant-region primer and a V-primer adapter served to amplify TCRs across around 20 PCR cycles. TCRdb used MiXCR to reprocess the reads, holding one entry per CDR3 protein. The sample has roughly 100,000 distinct CDR3 sequences, around 20% seen once. The time point is: after trial treatment. Treatment described: LDRT plus nivolumab, ipilimumab, low-dose cyclophosphamide and aspirin (RACIN trial). Nivolumab, ipilimumab, aspirin, low-dose cyclophosphamide and low-dose radiotherapy were given to donors. CDR1 is SQVTM and CDR2 is ANQGSEA in the germline V gene. The J segment lost 1 base and the V segment lost 3 bases, leaving 18 bases of the junction unmatched. The CDR3 extends over 19 amino acids.

Source: PBMCs, taken after low-dose radiotherapy plus immunotherapy. This sequence joins TRBV29-1 and TRBJ2-5; 9 positions agree with TRBD2. The sequence derives from a male donor with prostate cancer. The CDR3, as DNA: TGCAGCGTTGACCCCGGGCCGGGGAGGCGGGGGGGATCCCAAGAGACCCAGTACTTC. It yields the protein CSVDPGPGRRGGSQETQYF.